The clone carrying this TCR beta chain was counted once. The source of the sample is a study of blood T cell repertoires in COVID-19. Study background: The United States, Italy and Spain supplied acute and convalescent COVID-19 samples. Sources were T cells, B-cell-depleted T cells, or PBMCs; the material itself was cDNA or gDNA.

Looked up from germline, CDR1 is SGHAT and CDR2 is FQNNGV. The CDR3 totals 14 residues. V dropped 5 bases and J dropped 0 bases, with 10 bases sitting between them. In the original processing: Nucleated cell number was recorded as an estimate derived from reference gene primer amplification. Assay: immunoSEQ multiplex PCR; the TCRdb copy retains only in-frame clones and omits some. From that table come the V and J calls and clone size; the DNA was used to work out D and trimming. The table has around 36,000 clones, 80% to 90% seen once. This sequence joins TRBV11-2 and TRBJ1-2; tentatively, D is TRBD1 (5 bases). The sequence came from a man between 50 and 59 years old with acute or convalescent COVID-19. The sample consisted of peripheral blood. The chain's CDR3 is CASSPPTANYGYTF. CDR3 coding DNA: TGTGCCAGCAGCCCCCCGACAGCTAACTATGGCTACACCTTC.